This T cell receptor (beta chain) stems from a study of T cells in Graves' hyperthyroidism and ophthalmopathy. Study results and caveats: The model identified upcoming ophthalmopathy a median approximately six months ahead of onset.

Clinical symptoms, serum thyroxine, TRAb, thyroid ultrasound and orbital computed tomography established diagnosis. Template material for amplifying TCR beta CDR3 regions consisted of RNA transcripts. First-round RT-PCR of the TCR CDR3 relied on the HTBI primer set. MiXCR, run by TCRdb on the multiplex PCR reads, gives a single entry per CDR3 protein. The sample includes some 460,000 distinct CDR3 sequences, around 14% seen only once; the top ten take approximately 7.5%. This CDR3 has 12 amino acids. V lost 7 bases to trimming and J lost 5 bases; unmatched junction nucleotides: 4. Germline V gene lookup returns CDR1 SQVTM and CDR2 ANQGSEA. This clonotype was picked up many times. Its antigen remains unknown.

The sequencing sample was made of blood. This TCR derives from a woman aged 18-29 years with Graves' hyperthyroidism. The chain carries TRBV29-1 and TRBJ1-1, with 10 bases fitting TRBD1. CDR3 sequence: CSGTGQGTEAFF. CDR3 sequence (DNA): TGCAGCGGTACGGGACAGGGGACTGAAGCTTTCTTT.